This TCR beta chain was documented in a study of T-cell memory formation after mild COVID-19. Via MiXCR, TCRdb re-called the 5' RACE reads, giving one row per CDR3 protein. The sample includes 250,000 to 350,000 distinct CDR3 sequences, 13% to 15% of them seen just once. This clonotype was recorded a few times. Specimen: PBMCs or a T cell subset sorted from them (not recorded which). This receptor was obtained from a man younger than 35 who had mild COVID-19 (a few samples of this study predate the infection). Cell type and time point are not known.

CDR3 sequence (DNA): TGTGCCAGCAGATCCGGGACAGGGCGATTCCTTCGCATGGGAGCGAACTATGGCTACACCTTC. Translated, it gives CASRSGTGRFLRMGANYGYTF. This rearrangement joins TRBV2 to TRBJ1-2; 9 bases agree with TRBD1. Unmatched junction bases numbered 25, after V lost 6 bases and J lost 2 bases. The CDR3 length is 21 residues. The V gene's germline CDR1 is SNHLY and CDR2 FYNNEI.